A single sample is the source of the 29 T cell receptor beta chains below, sequenced in a study of T cells in tuberculosis listed by TCRdb under 2018. Libraries were constructed by the immunoSEQ multiplex PCR assay. TCRdb stores this immuneACCESS table with in-frame sequences only. Part of the clones is absent; in the studies checked, under half of the shortfall reflects unresolved V genes, and no reason is known for the rest. Within this sample are about 5,500 clones, with roughly 97% of them counted one time only. The ten most abundant clones make up approximately 10% of the sample. Per the publication, the time point label means: new active TB diagnosis, blood taken before or within 7 days of starting treatment. The sequenced sample was PBMCs, obtained at tuberculosis diagnosis. Receptor source: an adult with tuberculosis.

This clone was observed a single time. This sequence joins TRBV7-8 and TRBJ1-2, with unresolved D. Trimming pared 5 bases from V and 4 bases from J, leaving 17 bases between. CDR1 is SGHVS and CDR2 is FQNEAQ in the germline V gene. There are 15 residues in the CDR3. The CDR3 spells CASSPISEASYGYTF. The DNA for the CDR3 is TGTGCCAGCAGCCCCATTTCAGAGGCCAGCTATGGCTACACCTTC.

The chain carries TRBV10-3 and TRBJ2-2, with 14 bases identical to TRBD2. The CDR3 is 18 residues long. V lost 0 bases, J lost 7 bases, and 7 bases stayed unmatched. The germline V gene encodes CDR1 ENHRY and CDR2 SYGVKD. This CDR3 is CAISESTSGGAESGELFF. CDR3 DNA: TGTGCCATCAGTGAGTCGACTAGCGGGGGGGCCGAAAGCGGGGAGCTGTTTTTT.

CDR3 loop: CAWSVRDSHPTYNEQFF. The CDR3 region has the DNA TGTGCCTGGAGTGTAAGGGACTCCCATCCTACCTACAATGAGCAGTTCTTC. This chain connects TRBV30 to TRBJ2-1; D is possibly TRBD2 (6 bases). Trimming shortened V by 0 bases and J by 2 bases, and 17 bases separated the two germline ends. Per germline, CDR1 GTSNPN and CDR2 SVGIG (reference sequence). CDR3 length: 17 amino acids.

The chain uses TRBV18 and TRBJ2-7; unclear D gene. Per the germline V gene, CDR1 is KGHSH and CDR2 is LQKENI. The V gene lost 0 bases and the J gene lost 3 bases, with 6 bases spanning the gap. This CDR3 has 13 residues. The CDR3 sequence is CASSPPGIYEQYF. CDR3 bases: TGTGCCAGCTCACCACCGGGCATCTACGAGCAGTACTTC.

This chain uses TRBV6-5 with TRBJ2-7, with 8 bases that match TRBD2. Germline V gene lookup returns CDR1 MNHEY and CDR2 SVGAGI. The CDR3 is 12 amino acids. With 7 bases clipped from V and 4 bases from J, the junction kept 3 bases outside the gene matches. The CDR3 DNA reads TGTGCCAGCAACGCGGGAGGTTACGAGCAGTACTTC. It encodes CASNAGGYEQYF.

V is TRBV2 and J is TRBJ2-1; a possible D gene is TRBD2 (6 bases). This CDR3 has 14 residues. Germline V lookup: CDR1 SNHLY, CDR2 FYNNEI. V was pared by 5 bases and J by 4 bases, with 12 bases between. CDR3 region: CASSSRGLYNEQFF. The CDR3, as DNA: TGTGCCAGCAGTTCCCGGGGACTTTACAATGAGCAGTTCTTC.

The chain employs TRBV12-5 and TRBJ2-6, with 7 bases matching TRBD2. After removal of 4 bases from V and 4 bases from J, the junction contained 10 bases not matched to a gene. CDR3 length: 17 amino acids. Germline V gives CDR1 LGHNT, CDR2 FRNRAP. CDR3 region: CASGSERDVVGANVLTF. CDR3 DNA: TGTGCTAGTGGTTCGGAGCGGGATGTGGTCGGGGCCAACGTCCTGACTTTC. Full variable domain (outside the CDR3, taken from reference TRBV12-5 and TRBJ2-6): DARVTQTPRHKVTEMGQEVTMRCQPILGHNTVFWYRQTMMQGLELLAYFRNRAPLDDSGMPKDRFSAEMPDATLATLKIQPSEPRDSAVYFCASGSERDVVGANVLTFGAGSRLTVL.

V usage is TRBV11-3 and J usage is TRBJ2-7; TRBD1 matches 7 bases. V trimming: 4 bases; J trimming: 2 bases; junction bases outside the gene matches: 11. Germline lookup yields CDR1 SGHNT and CDR2 YENEEA. The CDR3 runs to 16 residues. CDR3 protein: CASSSNLGQAPYEQYF. Here the CDR3 DNA reads TGTGCCAGCAGCTCCAACCTCGGACAGGCCCCCTACGAGCAGTACTTC.

A single count supports this clone. This rearrangement joins TRBV30 to TRBJ2-3, with D tentatively TRBD2 (5 bases). The V gene lost 3 bases and the J gene lost 2 bases, with 12 bases spanning the gap. The length of the CDR3 is 14 residues. CDR1 is GTSNPN and CDR2 is SVGIG in the germline V gene (reference sequence). The CDR3 loop reads CAWRGVESTDTQYF. Here the CDR3 DNA reads TGTGCCTGGAGGGGAGTAGAGTCCACAGATACGCAGTATTTT.

The rearrangement uses TRBV5-3 and TRBJ2-4; D gene unclear. TRBV5-3 is recorded as an ORF, its role being uncertain. The CDR3 is 16 amino acids. The V end lost 0 bases, the J end lost 0 bases, and 10 bases lay between the germline ends. DNA for the CDR3: TGTGCCAGAAGCTTGGTGGGCTTTTTAGCCAAAAACATTCAGTACTTC. Translated: CARSLVGFLAKNIQYF.

CDR3 nucleotides: TGCGCCAGCAGCCAAGTTGGACTAGCGGTTAATGAGCAGTTCTTC. Translation gives CASSQVGLAVNEQFF. The rearrangement links TRBV4-1 to TRBJ2-1; 10 nucleotides agree with TRBD2. The germline CDR1 and CDR2 sequences are MGHRA and YSYEKL. This CDR3 spans 15 amino acids. With 1 base clipped from V and 7 bases from J, the junction kept 4 bases outside the gene matches.

CDR3 nucleotides: TGTGCCAGCAGGGCGGGACGGAGCAGCTCTGGGGCCAACGTCCTGACTTTC. Protein sequence: CASRAGRSSSGANVLTF. This sequence joins TRBV5-4 and TRBJ2-6; weak D call: TRBD2 (6 bases). This CDR3 region has 17 residues. Trimming removed 5 bases at V and 0 bases at J, with 15 bases between. CDR1 is SGHNT and CDR2 is YYREEE in the germline V gene (reference sequence).

This chain connects TRBV18 to TRBJ2-3; 12 positions match TRBD2. The germline V gene has CDR1 KGHSH and CDR2 LQKENI. Unmatched junction bases numbered 9, after V lost 6 bases and J lost 5 bases. The CDR3 loop spans 16 amino acids. Here the CDR3 DNA reads TGTGCCAGCTCTCGAAGGACTAGCGGGACTGGAGATACGCAGTATTTT. Encoded protein: CASSRRTSGTGDTQYF. Filled out from reference TRBV18 and TRBJ2-3, the complete variable domain reads NAGVMQNPRHLVRRRGQEARLRCSPMKGHSHVYWYRQLPEEGLKFMVYLQKENIIDESGMPKERFSAEFPKEGPSILRIQQVVRGDSAAYFCASSRRTSGTGDTQYFGPGTRLTVL.

This chain uses TRBV7-9 with TRBJ2-1; TRBD2 matches 7 bases. Germline CDR1 reads SEHNR; CDR2 reads FQNEAQ (reference sequence). There are 14 residues in the CDR3. V shed 5 bases, J shed 4 bases, and the junction held 5 bases outside the gene matches. CDR3 bases: TGTGCCAGCAGCCTCATAGCGGGTTACAATGAGCAGTTCTTC. It is translated as CASSLIAGYNEQFF.

The genes are TRBV5-1 and TRBJ1-4, with TRBD1 identical over 7 bases. V gave up 4 bases and J gave up 0 bases; unmatched junction bases: 3. This CDR3 has 15 amino acids. The V gene's germline CDR1 is SGHRS and CDR2 YFSETQ. The CDR3 reads CASSPDRATNEKLFF. CDR3 in DNA: TGCGCCAGCAGCCCTGACAGGGCAACTAATGAAAAACTGTTTTTT.

The rearrangement uses TRBV7-9 and TRBJ2-7, with TRBD2 identical over 7 bases. The CDR3 runs to 13 residues. V lost 1 base to trimming and J lost 6 bases; unmatched junction nucleotides: 3. Germline V gene sequence: CDR1 SEHNR, CDR2 FQNEAQ (reference sequence). CDR3 DNA sequence: TGTGCCAGCAGCTTAGGGCGGGGGTTCGAGCAGTACTTC. Its translation is CASSLGRGFEQYF.

This rearrangement joins TRBV6-1 to TRBJ1-1; 9 nucleotides align to TRBD1. Germline loops: CDR1 MNHNS, CDR2 SASEGT. Trimming took 5 bases from V and 5 from J; bases not matched to a gene: 3. The CDR3 contains 13 residues. The CDR3 DNA follows: TGTGCCAGCAGTTCGACAGGGGGGACTGAAGCTTTCTTT. The encoded protein is CASSSTGGTEAFF.

V usage is TRBV7-8 and J usage is TRBJ2-1; 8 positions match TRBD2. Trimming cost V 0 bases and J 1 base; bases outside gene matches: 5. The CDR3 consists of 17 residues. Germline V gives CDR1 SGHVS, CDR2 FQNEAQ. CDR3 residues: CASSLARGGSSYNEQFF. The CDR3 DNA reads as TGTGCCAGCAGCTTAGCTCGGGGGGGTAGTTCCTACAATGAGCAGTTCTTC.

In its sample, this clone was seen once. The V gene is TRBV30, the J gene TRBJ2-3; 13 bases fit TRBD2. Germline V gene sequence: CDR1 GTSNPN, CDR2 SVGIG (reference sequence). Unmatched junction bases numbered 6, after V lost 0 bases and J lost 3 bases. This CDR3 has 17 residues. The CDR3 DNA follows: TGTGCCTGGAGTGTAATGAGGACTAGCGGGAGAACAGATACGCAGTATTTT. It is translated as CAWSVMRTSGRTDTQYF.

The chain links TRBV6-1 to TRBJ1-4; D perhaps matches TRBD1 (6 bases). CDR1 and CDR2 (germline): MNHNS, SASEGT. V was clipped by 5 bases and J by 8 bases, with 18 bases between them. CDR3 length: 15 residues. CDR3 in DNA: TGTGCCAGCAGTTTCCTCCAGGGGAATCAGGAAAAACTGTTTTTT. Translating it yields CASSFLQGNQEKLFF.

The chain is built from TRBV29-1 and TRBJ2-7; 10 nucleotides agree with TRBD1. Per germline, CDR1 SQVTM and CDR2 ANQGSEA. Trimming at V came to 8 bases and at J to 7 bases, leaving 8 bases not matched to a gene. This CDR3 contains 12 residues. The chain's CDR3 is CSTGTGAGEQYF. The CDR3 DNA reads TGCAGCACCGGGACAGGGGCTGGAGAGCAGTACTTC.

The chain is built from TRBV5-6 and TRBJ1-4, with TRBD1 as a possible D gene (6 bases). Trimming took off 0 bases at V and 0 bases at J, with 9 bases between the two ends. CDR1 is SGHDT and CDR2 is YYEEEE in the germline V gene. The CDR3 runs 16 residues. The CDR3 nucleotides are TGTGCCAGCAGCTTGGGACAGGCCTCAACTAATGAAAAACTGTTTTTT. Encoded protein: CASSLGQASTNEKLFF. Together with reference TRBV5-6 and TRBJ1-4, the CDR3 gives the full variable domain: DAGVTQSPTHLIKTRGQQVTLRCSPKSGHDTVSWYQQALGQGPQFIFQYYEEEERQRGNFPDRFSGHQFPNYSSELNVNALLLGDSALYLCASSLGQASTNEKLFFGSGTQLSVL.

The chain joins TRBV2 to TRBJ1-4; 9 nucleotides match TRBD1. Germline assignment: CDR1 SNHLY and CDR2 FYNNEI. There are 17 residues in the CDR3. J was trimmed by 0 bases and V by 6 bases; bases with no gene match: 8. CDR3 DNA: TGTGCCAGCAGGACCGACAGGGGGGTAGCAACTAATGAAAAACTGTTTTTT. Its translation is CASRTDRGVATNEKLFF.

The chain carries TRBV5-6 and TRBJ2-5, with no clear D. The V gene's germline CDR1 is SGHDT and CDR2 YYEEEE. Trimming took 4 bases from V and 2 from J, leaving 12 bases between them. The CDR3 is made up of 14 amino acids. Here the CDR3 DNA reads TGTGCCAGCAGCCCCTCCATTAGACAAGAGACCCAGTACTTC. Encoded protein: CASSPSIRQETQYF.

The chain recombines TRBV20-1 with TRBJ2-7, with a possible D match to TRBD2 (6 bases). Germline V gene sequence: CDR1 DFQATT, CDR2 SNEGSKA (reference sequence). The CDR3 runs to 11 residues. The V gene lost 2 bases and the J gene lost 9 bases, with 11 bases spanning the gap. CDR3 in amino acids: CSARPQGGQYF. CDR3 nucleotides: TGCAGTGCTAGACCCCAGGGAGGGCAGTACTTC.

This chain connects TRBV10-3 to TRBJ1-2; D perhaps matches TRBD1 (5 bases). Per the germline V gene, CDR1 is ENHRY and CDR2 is SYGVKD. Between the trimmed V and J ends, which lost 10 bases and 0 bases, there was a span of 18 bases. The CDR3 spans 15 residues. Written as DNA, the CDR3 is TGTGCCACCCACATTCTCCAGGGATCTAACTATGGCTACACCTTC. It encodes CATHILQGSNYGYTF.

The chain joins TRBV10-3 to TRBJ1-3; D possibly corresponds to TRBD1 (5 bases). The CDR3 consists of 11 residues. Germline-derived CDR1 and CDR2 are ENHRY and SYGVKD. V lost 8 bases and J lost 7, with 9 bases in between. DNA of the CDR3: TGTGCCATCGGGGGGGGTAACACCATATATTTT. It translates to CAIGGGNTIYF.

This clone appeared once. This chain links TRBV27 with TRBJ1-1; D not certain. This CDR3 region has 12 residues. V lost 10 bases to trimming and J lost 9 bases, with 18 bases between them. Per the germline V gene, CDR1 is MNHEY and CDR2 is SMNVEV (reference sequence). The CDR3 here is CATKFDSGKAFF. CDR3 bases: TGTGCCACGAAATTTGATTCCGGGAAAGCTTTCTTT.

V gene TRBV2 combines with J gene TRBJ1-2; D uncertain. The CDR3 runs to 12 residues. CDR1 and CDR2 (germline): SNHLY, FYNNEI. Trimming shortened V by 8 bases and J by 5 bases, and 12 bases separated the two germline ends. The CDR3 reads CASGTEFYGYTF. DNA for the CDR3: TGTGCCAGCGGTACAGAGTTTTATGGCTACACCTTC.